The 5 T cell receptor beta chains below all came from one sample that was sequenced in a study of brain T cells in children with intractable seizures (dated by TCRdb to the early 2020s). Library preparation employed the immunoSEQ multiplex PCR assay. TCRdb obtained this table from immuneACCESS and retained in-frame rearrangements with V and J assigned. These tables miss some clones; where compared with another copy, unresolved V genes account for less than half of the shortfall, and the remainder is unexplained. Here the sample has tens of thousands of clones; around 93% occur a single time. The ten most abundant clones make up over 1.5% of the sample. Reading the label with the study, this specimen's time point is: resected brain tissue, or blood drawn just prior to surgery. The sequenced sample was peripheral blood, obtained at surgery. These receptor sequences come from a boy in the first two years of life with tuberous sclerosis and intractable seizures.

The chain employs TRBV27 and TRBJ2-7; 8 nucleotides line up with TRBD1. The CDR3 covers 15 residues. V lost 3 bases and J lost 2; bases outside the gene matches: 6. Germline V gene lookup returns CDR1 MNHEY and CDR2 SMNVEV (reference sequence). CDR3 coding DNA: TGTGCCAGCAGTTTTGGTCAGGGGGCAACCTACGAGCAGTACTTC. This sequence encodes CASSFGQGATYEQYF.

The chain combines TRBV6-5 with TRBJ1-3; D perhaps matches TRBD1 (6 bases). The germline CDR1 and CDR2 sequences are MNHEY and SVGAGI. V lost 2 bases and J 4 bases, leaving 15 bases between the germline ends. The CDR3 has 16 residues. CDR3 sequence reads: CASSYTIRDIGNTIYF. Here the CDR3 DNA reads TGTGCCAGCAGTTACACTATCCGGGACATAGGAAACACCATATATTTT.

The chain joins TRBV27 to TRBJ2-7, with D perhaps matching TRBD1 (6 bases). With 5 bases removed from V and 3 bases from J, the gap between germline ends came to 14 bases. Germline V CDR1 and CDR2: MNHEY, SMNVEV (reference sequence). This CDR3 contains 14 residues. CDR3 sequence: CASSPQGSYYEQYF. In DNA, the CDR3 is TGTGCCAGCAGTCCACAGGGAAGCTACTACGAGCAGTACTTC.

This clone appeared a single time. The J gene is TRBJ1-5, the V gene TRBV19, with TRBD1 matching 7 bases. The germline V gene has CDR1 LNHDA and CDR2 SQIVND (reference sequence). The CDR3 has 14 residues. V gave up 4 bases and J gave up 7 bases; unmatched junction bases: 7. This CDR3 is CASSTEQGSQPQHF. The CDR3 DNA is TGTGCCAGTAGTACAGAACAGGGGTCCCAGCCCCAGCATTTT.

The chain has TRBV6-5 and TRBJ1-6; TRBD1 aligns across 7 bases. This CDR3 has 12 residues. V was clipped by 6 bases and J by 14 bases; unmatched bases: 7. The germline V gene has CDR1 MNHEY and CDR2 SVGAGI. CDR3 region: CASSRGGLTLHF. CDR3 DNA: TGTGCCAGCAGCAGGGGGGGACTCACCCTCCACTTT.